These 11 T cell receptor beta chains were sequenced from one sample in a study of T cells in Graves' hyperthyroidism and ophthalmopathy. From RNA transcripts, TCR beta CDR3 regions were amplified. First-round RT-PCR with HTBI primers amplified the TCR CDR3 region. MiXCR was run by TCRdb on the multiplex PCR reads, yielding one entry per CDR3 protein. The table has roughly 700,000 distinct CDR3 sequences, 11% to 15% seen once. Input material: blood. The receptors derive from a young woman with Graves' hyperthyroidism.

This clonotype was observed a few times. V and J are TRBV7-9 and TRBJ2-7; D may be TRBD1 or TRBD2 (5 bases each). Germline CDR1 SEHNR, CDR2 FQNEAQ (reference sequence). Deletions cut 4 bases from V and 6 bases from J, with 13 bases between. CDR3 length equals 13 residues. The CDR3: CASSSIEGSEQYF. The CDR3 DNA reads TGTGCCAGCAGCTCCATTGAGGGGTCCGAGCAGTACTTC. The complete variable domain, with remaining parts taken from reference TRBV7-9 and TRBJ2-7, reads DTGVSQNPRHKITKRGQNVTFRCDPISEHNRLYWYRQTLGQGPEFLTYFQNEAQLEKSRLLSDRFSAERPKGSFSTLEIQRTEQGDSAMYLCASSSIEGSEQYFGPGTRLTVT.

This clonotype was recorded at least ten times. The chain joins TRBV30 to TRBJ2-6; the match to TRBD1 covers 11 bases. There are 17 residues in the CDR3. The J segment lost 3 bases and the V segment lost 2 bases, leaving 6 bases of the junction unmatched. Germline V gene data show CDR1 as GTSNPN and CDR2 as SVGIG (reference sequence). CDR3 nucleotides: TGTGCCTGGAGTTCTCCGGGACAGGGGGATGGGGCCAACGTCCTGACTTTC. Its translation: CAWSSPGQGDGANVLTF.

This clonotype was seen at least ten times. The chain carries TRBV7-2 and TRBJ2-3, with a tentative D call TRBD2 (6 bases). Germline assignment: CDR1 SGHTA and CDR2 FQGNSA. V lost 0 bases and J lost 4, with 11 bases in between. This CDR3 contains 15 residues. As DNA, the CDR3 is TGTGCCAGCAGCTTAGCGGGGCGGGACGCAGATACGCAGTATTTT. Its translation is CASSLAGRDADTQYF.

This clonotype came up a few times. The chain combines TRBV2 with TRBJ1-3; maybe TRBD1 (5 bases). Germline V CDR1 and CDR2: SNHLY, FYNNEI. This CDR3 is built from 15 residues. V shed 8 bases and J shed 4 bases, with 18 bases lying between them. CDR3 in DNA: TGTGCCAGCCCAAGACCCGACAGTAAAGGAAACACCATATATTTT. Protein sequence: CASPRPDSKGNTIYF.

This chain's CDR3 is CASSDDSSNTGELFF. DNA for the CDR3: TGTGCCAGCAGTGATGATAGCAGCAACACCGGGGAGCTGTTTTTT. The rearrangement joins TRBV2 to TRBJ2-2; no definite D call. Germline V lookup: CDR1 SNHLY, CDR2 FYNNEI. V lost 3 bases to trimming and J lost 2 bases, with 10 bases between them. This CDR3 comprises 15 residues.

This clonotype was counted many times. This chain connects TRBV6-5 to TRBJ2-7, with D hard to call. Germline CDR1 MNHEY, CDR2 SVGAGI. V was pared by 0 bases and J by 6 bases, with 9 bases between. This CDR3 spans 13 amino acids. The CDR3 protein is CASSYSNEGEQYF. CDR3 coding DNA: TGTGCCAGCAGTTACTCGAATGAAGGCGAGCAGTACTTC.

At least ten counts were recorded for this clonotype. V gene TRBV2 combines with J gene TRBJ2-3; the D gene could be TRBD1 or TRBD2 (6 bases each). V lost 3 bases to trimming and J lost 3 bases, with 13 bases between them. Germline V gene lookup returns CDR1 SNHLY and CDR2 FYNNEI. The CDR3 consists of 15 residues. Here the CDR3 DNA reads TGTGCCAGCAGTGAGACGGGGGCGCGTACAGATACGCAGTATTTT. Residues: CASSETGARTDTQYF.

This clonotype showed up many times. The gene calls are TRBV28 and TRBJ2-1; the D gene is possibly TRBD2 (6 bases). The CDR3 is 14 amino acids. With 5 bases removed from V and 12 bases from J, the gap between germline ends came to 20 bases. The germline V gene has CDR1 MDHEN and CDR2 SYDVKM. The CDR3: CASSRPPGLAGQFF. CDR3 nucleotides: TGTGCCAGCAGTCGACCTCCGGGACTCGCAGGGCAGTTCTTC.

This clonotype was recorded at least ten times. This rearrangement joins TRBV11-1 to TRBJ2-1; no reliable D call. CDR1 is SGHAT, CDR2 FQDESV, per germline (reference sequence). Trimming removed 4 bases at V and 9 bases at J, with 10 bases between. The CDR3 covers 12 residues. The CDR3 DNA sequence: TGTGCCAGCAGCTCCGGACGCCGTGAGCAGTTCTTC. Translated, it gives CASSSGRREQFF.

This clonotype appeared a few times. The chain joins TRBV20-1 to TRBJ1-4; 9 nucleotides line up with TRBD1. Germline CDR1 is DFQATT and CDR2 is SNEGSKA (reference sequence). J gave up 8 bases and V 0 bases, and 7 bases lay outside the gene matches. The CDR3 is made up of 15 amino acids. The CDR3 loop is CSARDSGQGFEKLFF. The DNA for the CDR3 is TGCAGTGCTAGAGATTCTGGACAGGGGTTCGAAAAACTGTTTTTT.

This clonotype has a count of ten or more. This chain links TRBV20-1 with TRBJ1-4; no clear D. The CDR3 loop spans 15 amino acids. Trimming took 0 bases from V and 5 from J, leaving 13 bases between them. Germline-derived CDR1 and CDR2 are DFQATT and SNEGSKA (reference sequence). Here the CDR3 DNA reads TGCAGTGCTAGAGAGGCAGGCCGAGGGAATGAAAAACTGTTTTTT. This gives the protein CSAREAGRGNEKLFF.